This T cell receptor (beta chain) comes out of a study of blood T cell repertoires in COVID-19. Study information: Sites in the United States, Italy and Spain provided acute and convalescent COVID-19 samples.

J gave up 4 bases and V 2 bases, and 2 bases lay outside the gene matches. Germline V gene lookup returns CDR1 MGHRA and CDR2 YSYEKL. This CDR3 has 14 amino acids. Data came from immunoSEQ multiplex PCR; TCRdb stores just in-frame clones and leaves some out. Among about 180,000 clones listed, 86% were seen once. The TCR originated in a man between 65 and 79 years old with active or convalescent COVID-19. Material for sequencing was peripheral blood. The chain recombines TRBV4-1 with TRBJ1-5, with 7 nucleotides matching TRBD1. The CDR3 nucleotides read TGCGCCAGCAGCCAAATACAGGGGAATCAGCCCCAGCATTTT. Translating gives CASSQIQGNQPQHF.